What follows are 20 T cell receptor beta chains derived from one specimen sequenced in a study of T-cell reconstitution after alpha-beta-depleted transplantation in children. It was with unique molecular identifiers that the TCRbeta library was prepared. TCRdb fed the PCR reads into MiXCR, producing one record per CDR3 protein. Here the sample spans roughly 500,000 distinct CDR3 sequences, under 12% being singletons. The specimen comprised PBMCs, sampled before TCRalphabeta/CD19-depleted stem cell transplant. The receptors derive from a child aged 2-15 years with inherited bone marrow failure, due to receive a stem cell transplant.

A word on this clonotype: A much larger clone differs from this one at a single base, so this may be a read error. The CDR3, as DNA: TGTGCCAGCAGTTACCGAATCGGGGAGTCCACCCGCACAGATACGCAGTATTTT. As protein: CASSYRIGESTRTDTQYF. The rearrangement links TRBV6-2 or TRBV6-3 to TRBJ2-3; TRBD2 is a possible D gene (5 bases). Trimming left V 2 bases short and J 1 base short, with 19 bases between. The CDR3 has 18 amino acids. Germline CDR1 and CDR2: MNHEY and SVGEGT.

The chain joins TRBV5-6 to TRBJ1-5; 7 bases fit TRBD1. This CDR3 has 14 residues. V shed 4 bases, J shed 1 base, and the junction held 2 bases outside the gene matches. The germline gives CDR1 SGHDT, CDR2 YYEEEE. The DNA for the CDR3 is TGTGCCAGCAGCGGGGGACAGAGCAATCAGCCCCAGCATTTT. It yields the protein CASSGGQSNQPQHF. Together with reference TRBV5-6 and TRBJ1-5, the CDR3 gives the full variable domain: DAGVTQSPTHLIKTRGQQVTLRCSPKSGHDTVSWYQQALGQGPQFIFQYYEEEERQRGNFPDRFSGHQFPNYSSELNVNALLLGDSALYLCASSGGQSNQPQHFGDGTRLSIL.

This clonotype was recorded many times. The genes are TRBV5-1 and TRBJ1-5, with D uncertain. This CDR3 has 13 amino acids. In germline, CDR1 is SGHRS, CDR2 YFSETQ. Trimming left V 3 bases short and J 4 bases short, with 8 bases between. CDR3 loop: CASSSLPNQPQHF. The CDR3 nucleotides are TGCGCCAGCAGCTCGTTACCAAATCAGCCCCAGCATTTT.

This clonotype has at least ten counts. The chain joins TRBV27 to TRBJ2-7, with D perhaps being TRBD1 or TRBD2 (5 bases each). From germline, CDR1 is MNHEY and CDR2 SMNVEV (reference sequence). Trimming stripped 1 base from V and 1 base from J, with 20 bases between. There are 18 residues in the CDR3. CDR3 bases: TGTGCCAGCAGTTTATTCTACGACCGGGACGGAGTTTCCTACGAGCAGTACTTC. It is translated as CASSLFYDRDGVSYEQYF.

This clonotype came up many times. V is TRBV29-1 and J is TRBJ2-7; D perhaps matches TRBD1 (5 bases). The germline V and J ends were trimmed by 4 bases and 0 bases, with 7 bases remaining between them. Germline-derived CDR1 and CDR2 are SQVTM and ANQGSEA. The CDR3 is 12 amino acids. For the CDR3, the DNA is TGCAGCGTTGCGGACAACTCCTACGAGCAGTACTTC. This translates into CSVADNSYEQYF.

In this sample, this clonotype turned up many times. The CDR3 loop reads CASSPWTASYEQYF. In DNA form, the CDR3 reads TGTGCCAGCAGCCCCTGGACGGCCTCCTACGAGCAGTACTTC. This chain links TRBV4-2 with TRBJ2-7, with D unclear. Trimming took 4 bases from V and 0 from J, leaving 10 bases between them. The V gene's germline CDR1 is LGHNA and CDR2 YNFKEQ. There are 14 residues in the CDR3.

V and J are TRBV29-1 and TRBJ2-2, with 7 bases aligning to TRBD2. Germline CDR1 and CDR2: SQVTM and ANQGSEA. V lost 6 bases to trimming and J lost 8 bases; unmatched junction nucleotides: 12. This CDR3 is built from 14 residues. The CDR3 reads CSVLREGRPGELFF. CDR3 nucleotide sequence: TGCAGCGTCCTAAGGGAGGGGAGGCCGGGGGAGCTGTTTTTT.

The CDR3 here is CSARDFTSGNTDTQYF. The CDR3 coding sequence is TGCAGTGCTAGAGATTTTACTAGCGGGAACACAGATACGCAGTATTTT. The chain recombines TRBV20-1 with TRBJ2-3, with 10 bases lining up with TRBD2. Germline V gene sequence: CDR1 DFQATT, CDR2 SNEGSKA (reference sequence). J gave up 2 bases and V 0 bases, and 5 bases lay outside the gene matches. CDR3 length equals 16 residues.

Written as DNA, the CDR3 is TGTGCCAGCCCGCGGGCCGAGGGGGACGCCGCCTACGAGCAGTACTTC. It codes for CASPRAEGDAAYEQYF. The chain employs TRBV12-3 or TRBV12-4 and TRBJ2-7; weak D call: TRBD1 (6 bases). Between the trimmed V and J ends, which lost 8 bases and 2 bases, there was a span of 22 bases. The CDR3 consists of 16 residues.

The rearrangement joins TRBV6-6 to TRBJ2-2; D uncertain. The germline V and J ends were trimmed by 2 bases and 4 bases, with 5 bases remaining between them. Per the germline V gene, CDR1 is MNHNY and CDR2 is SVGAGI (reference sequence). The CDR3 is 13 amino acids. CDR3 DNA: TGTGCCAGCAGTTACATCGTCACCGGGGAGCTGTTTTTT. Translation gives CASSYIVTGELFF.

In its sample, this clonotype was seen many times. The chain recombines TRBV4-2 with TRBJ1-3; D is unclear. This CDR3 has 15 residues. V dropped 4 bases and J dropped 0 bases, with 10 bases sitting between them. Germline V gene data show CDR1 as LGHNA and CDR2 as YNFKEQ. The CDR3, as DNA: TGTGCCAGCAGCCTCAAACGAGGCTCTGGAAACACCATATATTTT. Residues: CASSLKRGSGNTIYF.

This clonotype was recorded many times. This sequence joins TRBV15 and TRBJ2-2; 9 bases agree with TRBD1. V lost 5 bases, J lost 0 bases, and 10 bases stayed unmatched. CDR3 size: 18 residues. Looked up from germline, CDR1 is LNHNV and CDR2 is YYDKDF (reference sequence). DNA for the CDR3: TGTGCCACCAGCGGTGAAGGGACAGGGATTTCGAACACCGGGGAGCTGTTTTTT. Protein product: CATSGEGTGISNTGELFF.

The CDR3 DNA is TGTGCCAGCAGTCCCATGGACGGGAGGACTGAAGCTTTCTTT. Amino acids: CASSPMDGRTEAFF. The chain recombines TRBV27 with TRBJ1-1; D call uncertain. Deletions cut 5 bases from V and 5 bases from J, with 15 bases between. This CDR3 region has 14 residues. From germline, CDR1 is MNHEY and CDR2 SMNVEV (reference sequence).

There are a few counts of this clonotype. V is TRBV20-1 and J is TRBJ2-1, with D possibly TRBD2 on 6 matching bases. Trimming pared 6 bases from V and 1 base from J, leaving 16 bases between. Looked up from germline, CDR1 is DFQATT and CDR2 is SNEGSKA (reference sequence). The CDR3 is 15 residues long. Here the CDR3 reads CSAKPLAKSYNEQFF. The CDR3 nucleotides are TGCAGTGCCAAGCCCCTAGCGAAATCCTACAATGAGCAGTTCTTC.

Notes on this clonotype: Mismatch with germline at one junction end may stem from a read error. J is TRBJ2-1 and V is TRBV12-3 or TRBV12-4, with 8 nucleotides matching TRBD2. The CDR3 is 15 residues long. Here the CDR3 DNA reads TGTGCCAGCAGTGCAAGCGGGAGCTCCAACAATGAGCAGTTCTTC. This translates into CASSASGSSNNEQFF.

The sample holds many counts of this clonotype. The chain employs TRBV20-1 and TRBJ2-1, with no clear D. The length of the CDR3 is 15 residues. Germline CDR1 is DFQATT and CDR2 is SNEGSKA (reference sequence). V was trimmed by 1 base and J by 0 bases, leaving 10 bases between them. The CDR3 bases are TGCAGTGCTAGAGTGACCTTTAGCTCCTACAATGAGCAGTTCTTC. Its translation is CSARVTFSSYNEQFF.

This clonotype was seen only a few times. V and J are TRBV5-4 and TRBJ2-2; 9 bases map to TRBD1. There are 13 residues in the CDR3. In germline, CDR1 is SGHNT, CDR2 YYREEE (reference sequence). Unmatched junction bases numbered 0, after V lost 4 bases and J lost 5 bases. The CDR3: CASSGTGTGELFF. The CDR3 DNA reads as TGTGCCAGCAGCGGGACAGGGACCGGGGAGCTGTTTTTT.

This clonotype was picked up many times. The chain combines TRBV6-2 or TRBV6-3 with TRBJ2-7; 7 positions agree with TRBD2. The V segment lost 4 bases and the J segment 3 bases; nucleotides outside the gene matches: 6. CDR3 length: 14 amino acids. Per the germline V gene, CDR1 is MNHEY and CDR2 is SVGEGT. The CDR3 region has the DNA TGTGCCAGCAGTTTCCCAGCGGGGTACTACGAGCAGTACTTC. This gives the protein CASSFPAGYYEQYF.

This clonotype occurred many times. The chain combines TRBV10-3 with TRBJ1-5; no definite D call. CDR1 and CDR2 from the germline V gene are ENHRY and SYGVKD. The CDR3 sequence is 12 residues long. Trimming left V 4 bases short and J 7 bases short, with 8 bases between. CDR3 sequence (DNA): TGTGCCATCAGTGGCGGACGACAGCCCCAGCATTTT. Protein sequence: CAISGGRQPQHF.

This clonotype was counted at least ten times. The chain has TRBV6-2 or TRBV6-3 and TRBJ2-2, with D possibly TRBD2 on 5 matching bases. Trimming took 0 bases from V and 6 from J, leaving 8 bases between them. Per germline, CDR1 MNHEY and CDR2 SVGEGT. CDR3 size: 14 residues. CDR3 loop: CASSYSPEAGELFF. The CDR3 DNA follows: TGTGCCAGCAGTTACTCGCCGGAGGCCGGGGAGCTGTTTTTT.